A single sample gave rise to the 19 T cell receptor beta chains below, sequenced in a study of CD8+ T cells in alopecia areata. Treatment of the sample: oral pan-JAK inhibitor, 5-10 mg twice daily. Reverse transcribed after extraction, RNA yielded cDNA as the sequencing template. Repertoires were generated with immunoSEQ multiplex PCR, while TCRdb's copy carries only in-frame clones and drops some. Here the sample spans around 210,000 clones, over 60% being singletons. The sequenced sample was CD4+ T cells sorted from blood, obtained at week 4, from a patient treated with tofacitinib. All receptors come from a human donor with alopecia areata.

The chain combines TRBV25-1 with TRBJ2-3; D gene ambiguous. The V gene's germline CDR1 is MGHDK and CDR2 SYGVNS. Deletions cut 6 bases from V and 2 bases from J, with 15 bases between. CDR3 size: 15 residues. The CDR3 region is CASSTITGPTDTQYF. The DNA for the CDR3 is TGTGCCAGCAGCACCATTACGGGTCCCACAGATACGCAGTATTTT.

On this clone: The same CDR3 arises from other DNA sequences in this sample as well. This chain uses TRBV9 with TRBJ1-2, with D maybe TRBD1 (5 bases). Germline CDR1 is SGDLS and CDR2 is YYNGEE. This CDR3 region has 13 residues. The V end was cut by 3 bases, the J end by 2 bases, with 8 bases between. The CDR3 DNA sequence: TGTGCCAGCAGCGCCCAGGGAAACTATGGCTACACCTTC. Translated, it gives CASSAQGNYGYTF. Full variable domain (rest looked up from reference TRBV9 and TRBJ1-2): DSGVTQTPKHLITATGQRVTLRCSPRSGDLSVYWYQQSLDQGLQFLIQYYNGEERAKGNILERFSAQQFPDLHSELNLSSLELGDSALYFCASSAQGNYGYTFGSGTRLTVV.

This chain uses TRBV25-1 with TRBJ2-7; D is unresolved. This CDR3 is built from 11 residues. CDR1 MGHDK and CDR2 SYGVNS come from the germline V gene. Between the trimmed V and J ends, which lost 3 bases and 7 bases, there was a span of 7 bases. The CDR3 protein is CASSELVEQYF. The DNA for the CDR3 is TGTGCCAGCAGTGAGCTCGTTGAGCAGTACTTC.

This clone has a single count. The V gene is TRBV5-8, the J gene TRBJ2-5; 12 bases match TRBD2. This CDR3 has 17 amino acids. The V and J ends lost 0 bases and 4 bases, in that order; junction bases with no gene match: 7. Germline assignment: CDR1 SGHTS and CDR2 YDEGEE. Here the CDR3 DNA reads TGTGCCAGCAGCTTGGTGGCGACTAGCGGGGGTAGAGAGACCCAGTACTTC. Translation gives CASSLVATSGGRETQYF.

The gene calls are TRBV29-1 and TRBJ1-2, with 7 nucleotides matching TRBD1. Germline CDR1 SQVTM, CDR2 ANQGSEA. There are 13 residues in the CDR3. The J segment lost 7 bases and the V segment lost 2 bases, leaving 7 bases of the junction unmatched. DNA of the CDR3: TGCAGCGTTGAATCGGGACAGATTGTTGGCTACACCTTC. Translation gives CSVESGQIVGYTF.

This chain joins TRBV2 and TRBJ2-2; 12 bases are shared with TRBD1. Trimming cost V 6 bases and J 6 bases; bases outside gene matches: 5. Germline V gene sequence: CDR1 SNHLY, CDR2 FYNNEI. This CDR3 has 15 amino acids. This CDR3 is CASSRDRGLPGELFF. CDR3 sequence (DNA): TGTGCCAGCAGCCGGGACAGGGGGCTTCCCGGGGAGCTGTTTTTT.

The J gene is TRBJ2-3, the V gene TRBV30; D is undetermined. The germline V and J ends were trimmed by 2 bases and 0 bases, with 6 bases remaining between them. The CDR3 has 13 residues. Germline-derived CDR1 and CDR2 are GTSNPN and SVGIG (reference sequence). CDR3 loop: CAWSPSSTDTQYF. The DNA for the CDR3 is TGTGCCTGGAGTCCATCAAGCACAGATACGCAGTATTTT.

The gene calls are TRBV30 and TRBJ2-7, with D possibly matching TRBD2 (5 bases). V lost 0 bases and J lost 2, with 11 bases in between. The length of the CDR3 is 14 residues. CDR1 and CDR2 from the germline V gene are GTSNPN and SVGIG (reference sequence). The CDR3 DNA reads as TGTGCCTGGAGTGTACTAGGAAGAGCCTACGAGCAGTACTTC. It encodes CAWSVLGRAYEQYF. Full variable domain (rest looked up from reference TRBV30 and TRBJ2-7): SQTIHQWPATLVQPVGSPLSLECTVEGTSNPNLYWYRQAAGRGLQLLFYSVGIGQISSEVPQNLSASRPQDRQFILSSKKLLLSDSGFYLCAWSVLGRAYEQYFGPGTRLTVT.

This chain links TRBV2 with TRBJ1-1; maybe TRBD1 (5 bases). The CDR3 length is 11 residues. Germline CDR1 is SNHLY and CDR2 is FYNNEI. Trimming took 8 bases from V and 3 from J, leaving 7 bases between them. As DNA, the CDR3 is TGTGCCAGCGGGGGAGACACTGAAGCTTTCTTT. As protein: CASGGDTEAFF. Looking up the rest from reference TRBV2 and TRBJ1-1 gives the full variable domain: EPEVTQTPSHQVTQMGQEVILRCVPISNHLYFYWYRQILGQKVEFLVSFYNNEISEKSEIFDDQFSVERPDGSNFTLKIRSTKLEDSAMYFCASGGDTEAFFGQGTRLTVV.

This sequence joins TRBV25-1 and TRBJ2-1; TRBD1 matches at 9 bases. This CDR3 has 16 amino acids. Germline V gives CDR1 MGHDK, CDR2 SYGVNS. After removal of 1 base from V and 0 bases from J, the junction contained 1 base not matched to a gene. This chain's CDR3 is CASSESTGGSYNEQFF. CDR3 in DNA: TGTGCCAGCAGTGAATCGACAGGGGGCTCCTACAATGAGCAGTTCTTC.

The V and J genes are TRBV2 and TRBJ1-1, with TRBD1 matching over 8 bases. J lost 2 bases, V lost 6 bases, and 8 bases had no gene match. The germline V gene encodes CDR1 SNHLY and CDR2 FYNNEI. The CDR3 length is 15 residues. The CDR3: CASRRMGQVNTEAFF. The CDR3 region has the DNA TGTGCCAGCAGGAGAATGGGACAGGTCAACACTGAAGCTTTCTTT.

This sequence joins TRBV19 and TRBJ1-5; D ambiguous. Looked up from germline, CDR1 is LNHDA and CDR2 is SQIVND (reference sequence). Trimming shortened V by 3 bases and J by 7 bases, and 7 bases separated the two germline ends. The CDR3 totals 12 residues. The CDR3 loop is CASSMLSQPQHF. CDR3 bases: TGTGCCAGTAGTATGTTGTCCCAGCCCCAGCATTTT.

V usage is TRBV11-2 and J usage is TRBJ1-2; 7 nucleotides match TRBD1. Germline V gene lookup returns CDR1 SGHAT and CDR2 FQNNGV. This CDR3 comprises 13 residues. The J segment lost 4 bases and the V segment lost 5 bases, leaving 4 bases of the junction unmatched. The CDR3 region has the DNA TGTGCCAGCAGCCGGACAGGCCTCTATGGCTACACCTTC. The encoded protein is CASSRTGLYGYTF.

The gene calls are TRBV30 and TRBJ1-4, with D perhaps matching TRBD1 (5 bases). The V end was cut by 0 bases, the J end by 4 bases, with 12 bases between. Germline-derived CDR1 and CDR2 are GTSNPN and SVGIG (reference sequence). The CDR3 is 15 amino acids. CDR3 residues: CAWSVRGGLNEKLFF. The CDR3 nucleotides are TGTGCCTGGAGTGTACGGGGCGGACTTAATGAAAAACTGTTTTTT.

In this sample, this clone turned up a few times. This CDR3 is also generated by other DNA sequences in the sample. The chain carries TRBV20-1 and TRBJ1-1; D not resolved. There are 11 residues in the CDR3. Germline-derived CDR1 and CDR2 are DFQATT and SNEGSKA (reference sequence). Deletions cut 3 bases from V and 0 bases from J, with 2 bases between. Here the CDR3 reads CSARVNTEAFF. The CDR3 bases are TGCAGTGCTAGGGTGAACACTGAAGCTTTCTTT.

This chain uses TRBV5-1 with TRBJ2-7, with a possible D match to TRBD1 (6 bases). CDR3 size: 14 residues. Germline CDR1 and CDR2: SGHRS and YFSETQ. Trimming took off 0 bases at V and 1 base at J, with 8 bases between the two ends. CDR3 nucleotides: TGCGCCAGCAGCTTGGTTACAGGGTCCTACGAGCAGTACTTC. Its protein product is CASSLVTGSYEQYF.

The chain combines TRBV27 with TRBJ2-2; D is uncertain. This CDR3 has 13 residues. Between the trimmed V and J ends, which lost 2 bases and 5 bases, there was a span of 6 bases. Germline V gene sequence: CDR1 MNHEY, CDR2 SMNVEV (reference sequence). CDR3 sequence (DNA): TGTGCCAGCAGTTTAAGAGTGACCGGGGAGCTGTTTTTT. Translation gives CASSLRVTGELFF.

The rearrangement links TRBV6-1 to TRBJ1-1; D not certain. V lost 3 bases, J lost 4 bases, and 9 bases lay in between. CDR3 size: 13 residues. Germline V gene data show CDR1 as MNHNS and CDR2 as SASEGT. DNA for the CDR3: TGTGCCAGCAGTGAGATCCGACCCACTGAAGCTTTCTTT. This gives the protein CASSEIRPTEAFF.

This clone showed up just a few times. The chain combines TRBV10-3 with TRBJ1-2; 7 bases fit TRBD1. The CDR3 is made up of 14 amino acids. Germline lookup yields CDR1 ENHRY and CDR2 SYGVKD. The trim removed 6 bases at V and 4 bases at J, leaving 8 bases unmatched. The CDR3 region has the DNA TGTGCCATCAGAGAAGACAGGGTCGGCTATGGCTACACCTTC. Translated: CAIREDRVGYGYTF.